Presented here are 8 T cell receptor beta chains from one specimen sequenced in a study of blood T cells in healthy people across ages. Using a J-beta primer mix together with a sample-barcoded 5' primer, a second PCR was run for about 6 to 11 cycles. One entry per CDR3 protein results from TCRdb running MiXCR on the 5' RACE reads. The sample gives roughly 790,000 distinct CDR3 sequences, around 46% of which show up once; 20% is in the top ten. The sequencing input was blood. These receptors came from a woman aged 55-70 years in good health.

The rearrangement joins TRBV14 to TRBJ1-1; D remains unclear. Germline V gene sequence: CDR1 SGHDN, CDR2 FVKESK. This CDR3 has 11 residues. V lost 6 bases, J lost 7 bases, and 9 bases lay in between. CDR3 sequence (DNA): TGTGCCAGCAGGCAGACGATTGAAGCTTTCTTT. This gives the protein CASRQTIEAFF.

Only a few counts were recorded for this clonotype. The CDR3 nucleotides read TGTGCCAGCAGCTTAGGGGCGACTCAAGTTGCGGATACGCAGTATTTT. Its protein product is CASSLGATQVADTQYF. The rearrangement uses TRBV7-6 and TRBJ2-3, with D hard to call. This CDR3 spans 16 amino acids. The V end was cut by 1 base, the J end by 6 bases, with 17 bases between. Germline-derived CDR1 and CDR2 are SGHVS and FNYEAQ. The full variable domain, with the rest looked up from reference TRBV7-6 and TRBJ2-3, is GAGVSQSPRYKVTKRGQDVALRCDPISGHVSLYWYRQALGQGPEFLTYFNYEAQQDKSGLPNDRFSAERPEGSISTLTIQRTEQRDSAMYRCASSLGATQVADTQYFGPGTRLTVL.

This clonotype showed up just a few times. This chain uses TRBV20-1 with TRBJ2-1; the match to TRBD1 covers 10 bases. Trimming at V came to 0 bases and at J to 9 bases, leaving 5 bases not matched to a gene. There are 14 residues in the CDR3. The germline gives CDR1 DFQATT, CDR2 SNEGSKA (reference sequence). In nucleotides, the CDR3 is TGCAGTGCTAGAGAGGGACAGGGGCGTGCTGAGCAGTTCTTC. Its protein is CSAREGQGRAEQFF.

As concerns this clonotype: A much bigger clone sits one base away, suggesting this may be a read error. The chain couples TRBV3-1 to TRBJ2-5; D is uncertain. CDR1 and CDR2 from the germline V gene are LGHDT and YNNKEL (reference sequence). The CDR3 is made up of 13 amino acids. CDR3 DNA sequence: TGTGCCAGCGGCCAAAGGGCTCAAGAGACCCAGTACTTC. It encodes CASGQRAQETQYF.

This clonotype was detected ten times or more. A much more abundant neighbour one base away suggests this may be a read error. This chain joins TRBV4-2 and TRBJ2-1; D uncertain. With the DNA end fitting TRBJ2-7 better, the J assignment may be wrong. CDR1 LGHNA and CDR2 YNFKEQ come from the germline V gene. This CDR3 contains 15 residues. CDR3 nucleotide sequence: TGTGCCAGCAGCCAAGAAGTTGGTAGCTACAATGAGCAGTACTTC. Its protein product is CASSQEVGSYNEQYF.

The chain is built from TRBV6-5 and TRBJ2-2, with D possibly being TRBD1 (5 bases). CDR1 MNHEY and CDR2 SVGAGI come from the germline V gene. The CDR3 totals 16 residues. V was pared by 0 bases and J by 9 bases, with 17 bases between. The CDR3 protein is CASSYSQGRLNRELFF. CDR3 nucleotides: TGTGCCAGCAGTTACTCGCAGGGCAGGCTTAACCGGGAGCTGTTTTTT.

The gene calls are TRBV30 and TRBJ1-2; D is unclear. Deletions cut 3 bases from V and 4 bases from J, with 15 bases between. The CDR3 sequence is 14 residues long. Germline V gives CDR1 GTSNPN, CDR2 SVGIG (reference sequence). CDR3 protein: CAWRGKGFGYGYTF. CDR3 nucleotide sequence: TGTGCCTGGAGGGGGAAAGGGTTTGGCTATGGCTACACCTTC.

The chain joins TRBV24-1 to TRBJ2-2; TRBD2 might be the D (5 bases). Germline values: CDR1 KGHDR, CDR2 SFDVKD. The CDR3 runs to 13 residues. The CDR3 DNA reads TGTGCTTCTCGACGGGGAAACACCGGGGAGCTGTTTTTT. Translated: CASRRGNTGELFF.